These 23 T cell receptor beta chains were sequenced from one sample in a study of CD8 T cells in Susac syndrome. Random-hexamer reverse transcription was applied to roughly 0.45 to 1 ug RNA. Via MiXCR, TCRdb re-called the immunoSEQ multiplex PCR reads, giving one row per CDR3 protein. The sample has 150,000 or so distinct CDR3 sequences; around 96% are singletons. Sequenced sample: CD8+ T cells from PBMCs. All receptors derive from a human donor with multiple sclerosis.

CDR3 loop: CSARDPSTGELFF. CDR3 in DNA: TGCAGTGCTAGAGATCCCTCTACCGGGGAGCTGTTTTTT. The V and J genes are TRBV20-1 and TRBJ2-2; D remains ambiguous. V gave up 0 bases and J gave up 5 bases, with 7 bases separating them. CDR1 and CDR2 from the germline V gene are DFQATT and SNEGSKA (reference sequence). The CDR3 is 13 amino acids.

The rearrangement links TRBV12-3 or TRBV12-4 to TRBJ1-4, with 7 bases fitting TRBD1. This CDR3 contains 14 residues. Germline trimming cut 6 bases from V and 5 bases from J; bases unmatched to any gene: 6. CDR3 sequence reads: CASSPDRRNEKLFF. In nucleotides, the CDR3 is TGTGCCAGCAGCCCGGACAGGCGAAATGAAAAACTGTTTTTT.

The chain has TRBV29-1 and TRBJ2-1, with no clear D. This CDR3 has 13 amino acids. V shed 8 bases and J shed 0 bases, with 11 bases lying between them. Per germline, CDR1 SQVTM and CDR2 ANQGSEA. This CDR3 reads CSPLISSYNEQFF. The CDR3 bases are TGCAGCCCGTTAATTAGCTCCTACAATGAGCAGTTCTTC.

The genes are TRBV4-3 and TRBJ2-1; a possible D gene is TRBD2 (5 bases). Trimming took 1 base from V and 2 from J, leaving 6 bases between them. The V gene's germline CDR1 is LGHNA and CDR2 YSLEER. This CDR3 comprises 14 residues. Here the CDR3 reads CASSQGGPYNEQFF. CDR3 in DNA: TGCGCCAGCAGCCAAGGAGGGCCCTACAATGAGCAGTTCTTC.

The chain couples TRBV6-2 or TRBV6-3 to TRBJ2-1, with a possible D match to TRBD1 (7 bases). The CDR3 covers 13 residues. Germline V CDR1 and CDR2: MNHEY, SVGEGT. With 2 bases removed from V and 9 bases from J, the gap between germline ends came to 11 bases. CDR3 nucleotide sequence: TGTGCCAGCAGTTACAGGGGGCGGGGTGAGCAGTTCTTC. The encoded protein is CASSYRGRGEQFF.

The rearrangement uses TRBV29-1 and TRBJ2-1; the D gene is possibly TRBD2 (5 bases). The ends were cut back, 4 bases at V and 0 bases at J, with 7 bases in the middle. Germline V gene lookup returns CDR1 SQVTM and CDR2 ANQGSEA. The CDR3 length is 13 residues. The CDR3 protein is CSVVTSSYNEQFF. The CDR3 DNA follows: TGCAGCGTTGTAACTAGCTCCTACAATGAGCAGTTCTTC.

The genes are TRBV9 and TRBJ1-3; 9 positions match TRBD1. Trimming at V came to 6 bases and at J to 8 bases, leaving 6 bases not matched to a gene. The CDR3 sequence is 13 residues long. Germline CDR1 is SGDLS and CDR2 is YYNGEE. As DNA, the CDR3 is TGTGCCAGCAAGCCGGGACAGGGACACACCATATATTTT. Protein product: CASKPGQGHTIYF. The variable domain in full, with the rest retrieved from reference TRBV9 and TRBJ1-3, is DSGVTQTPKHLITATGQRVTLRCSPRSGDLSVYWYQQSLDQGLQFLIQYYNGEERAKGNILERFSAQQFPDLHSELNLSSLELGDSALYFCASKPGQGHTIYFGEGSWLTVV.

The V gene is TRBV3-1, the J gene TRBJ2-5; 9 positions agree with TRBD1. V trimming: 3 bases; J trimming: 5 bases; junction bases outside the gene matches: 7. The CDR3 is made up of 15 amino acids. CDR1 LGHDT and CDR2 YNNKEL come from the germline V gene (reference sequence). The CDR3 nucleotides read TGTGCCAGCAGCCAGACGACAGGGGGTGTTGAGACCCAGTACTTC. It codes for CASSQTTGGVETQYF.

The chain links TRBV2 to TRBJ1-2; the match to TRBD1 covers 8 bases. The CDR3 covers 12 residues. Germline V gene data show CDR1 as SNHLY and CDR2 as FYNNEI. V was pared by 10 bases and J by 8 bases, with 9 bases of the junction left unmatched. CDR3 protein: CATTDRAEGYTF. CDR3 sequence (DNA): TGTGCCACCACGGACAGGGCGGAGGGCTACACCTTC.

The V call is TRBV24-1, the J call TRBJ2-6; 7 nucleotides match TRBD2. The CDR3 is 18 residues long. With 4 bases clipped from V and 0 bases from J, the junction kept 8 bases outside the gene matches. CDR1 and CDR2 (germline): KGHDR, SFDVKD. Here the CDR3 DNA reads TGTGCCACCAGTGACTTCCTTTGGGAGGGCTCTGGGGCCAACGTCCTGACTTTC. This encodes CATSDFLWEGSGANVLTF.

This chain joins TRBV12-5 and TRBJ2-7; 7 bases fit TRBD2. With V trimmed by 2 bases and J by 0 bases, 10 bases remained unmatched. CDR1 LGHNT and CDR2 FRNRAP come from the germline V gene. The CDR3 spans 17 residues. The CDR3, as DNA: TGTGCTAGTGGTTTGCCCAACGGGGACTACGACTCCTACGAGCAGTACTTC. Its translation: CASGLPNGDYDSYEQYF.

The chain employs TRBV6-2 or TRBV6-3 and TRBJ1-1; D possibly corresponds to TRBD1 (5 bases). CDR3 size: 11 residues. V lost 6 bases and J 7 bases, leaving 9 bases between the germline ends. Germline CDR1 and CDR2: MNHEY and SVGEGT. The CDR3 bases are TGTGCCAGCAGCGGGACGGATGAAGCTTTCTTT. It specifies CASSGTDEAFF.

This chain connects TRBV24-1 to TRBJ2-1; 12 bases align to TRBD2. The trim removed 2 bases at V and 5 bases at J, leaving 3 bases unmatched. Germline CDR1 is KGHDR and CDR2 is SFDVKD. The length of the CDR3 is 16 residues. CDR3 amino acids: CATSDSSGGANNEQFF. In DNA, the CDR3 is TGTGCCACCAGTGATTCTAGCGGGGGGGCTAACAATGAGCAGTTCTTC.

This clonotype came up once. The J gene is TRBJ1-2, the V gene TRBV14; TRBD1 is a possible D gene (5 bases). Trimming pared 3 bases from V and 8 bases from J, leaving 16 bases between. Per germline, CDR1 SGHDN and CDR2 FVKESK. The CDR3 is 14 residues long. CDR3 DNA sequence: TGTGCCAGCAGCCACAGGACTTCTAAGGGGGGCTACACCTTC. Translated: CASSHRTSKGGYTF.

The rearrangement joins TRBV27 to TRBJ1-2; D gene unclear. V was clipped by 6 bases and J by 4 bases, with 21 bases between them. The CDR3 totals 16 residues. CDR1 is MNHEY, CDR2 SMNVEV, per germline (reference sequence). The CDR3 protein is CASSPSGPETFYGYTF. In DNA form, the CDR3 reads TGTGCCAGCAGCCCTTCCGGGCCAGAGACCTTCTATGGCTACACCTTC.

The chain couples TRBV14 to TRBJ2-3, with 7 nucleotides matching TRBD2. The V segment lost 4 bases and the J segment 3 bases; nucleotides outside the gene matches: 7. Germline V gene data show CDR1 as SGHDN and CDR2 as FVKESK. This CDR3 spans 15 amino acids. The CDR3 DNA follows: TGTGCCAGCAGCCGGGAGCGGGGAGCAACAGATACGCAGTATTTT. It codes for CASSRERGATDTQYF.

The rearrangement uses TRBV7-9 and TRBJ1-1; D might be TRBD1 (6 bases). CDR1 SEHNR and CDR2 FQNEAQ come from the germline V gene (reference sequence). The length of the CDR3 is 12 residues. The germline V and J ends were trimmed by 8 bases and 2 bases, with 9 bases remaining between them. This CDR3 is CASWTENTEAFF. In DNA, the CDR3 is TGTGCCAGCTGGACAGAAAACACTGAAGCTTTCTTT.

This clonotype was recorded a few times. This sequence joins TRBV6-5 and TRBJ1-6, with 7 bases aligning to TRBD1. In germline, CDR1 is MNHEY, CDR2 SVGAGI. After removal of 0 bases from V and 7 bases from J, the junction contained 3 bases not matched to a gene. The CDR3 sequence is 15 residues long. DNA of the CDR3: TGTGCCAGCAGTTACTCGGACAGGCGGAATTCACCCCTCCACTTT. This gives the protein CASSYSDRRNSPLHF.

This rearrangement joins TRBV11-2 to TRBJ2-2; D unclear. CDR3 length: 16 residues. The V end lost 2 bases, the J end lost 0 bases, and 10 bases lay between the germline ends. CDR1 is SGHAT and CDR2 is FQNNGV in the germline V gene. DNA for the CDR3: TGTGCCAGCAGCTTAAGGTTCCCCACGAACACCGGGGAGCTGTTTTTT. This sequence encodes CASSLRFPTNTGELFF.

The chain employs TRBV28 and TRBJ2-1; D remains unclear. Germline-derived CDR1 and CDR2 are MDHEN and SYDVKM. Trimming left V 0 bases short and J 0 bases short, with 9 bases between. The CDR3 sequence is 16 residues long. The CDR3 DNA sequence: TGTGCCAGCAGTTTATGGTTTAAGAGCTCCTACAATGAGCAGTTCTTC. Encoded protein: CASSLWFKSSYNEQFF.

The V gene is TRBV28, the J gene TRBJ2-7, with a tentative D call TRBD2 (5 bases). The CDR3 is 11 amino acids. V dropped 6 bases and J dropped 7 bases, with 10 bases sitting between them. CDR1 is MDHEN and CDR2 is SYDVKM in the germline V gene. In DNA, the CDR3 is TGTGCCAGCAGCGCCCCGGGGGAGCAGTACTTC. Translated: CASSAPGEQYF.

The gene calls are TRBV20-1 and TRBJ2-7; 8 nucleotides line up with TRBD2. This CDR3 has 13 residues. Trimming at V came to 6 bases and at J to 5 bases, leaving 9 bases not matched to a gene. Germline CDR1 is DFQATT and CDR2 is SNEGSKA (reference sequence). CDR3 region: CSAPPGGRDEQYF. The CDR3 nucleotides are TGCAGTGCCCCACCGGGGGGGAGGGACGAGCAGTACTTC.

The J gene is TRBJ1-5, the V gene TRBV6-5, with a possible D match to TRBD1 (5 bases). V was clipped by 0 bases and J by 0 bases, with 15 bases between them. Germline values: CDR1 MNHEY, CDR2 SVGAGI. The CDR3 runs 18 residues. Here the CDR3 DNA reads TGTGCCAGCAGTTACTCAAAGGACACCTTCTATAGCAATCAGCCCCAGCATTTT. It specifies CASSYSKDTFYSNQPQHF.